These 16 T cell receptor beta chains were sequenced from one sample in a study of cytomegalovirus exposure and HLA in healthy donors. 60 Vbeta and 13 Jbeta primers were used in PCR. The data were produced by immunoSEQ multiplex PCR, yet TCRdb's version contains in-frame clones alone and is incomplete. The table lists about 160,000 clones, roughly 72% of them singletons, with approximately 6.9% in the top ten. The specimen was PBMCs. Receptors were obtained from a man in his forties in good health and CMV-seropositive.

The chain joins TRBV7-2 to TRBJ2-2; 12 bases map to TRBD1. This CDR3 comprises 15 residues. The J segment lost 4 bases and the V segment lost 5 bases, leaving 2 bases of the junction unmatched. The germline V gene encodes CDR1 SGHTA and CDR2 FQGNSA. CDR3 sequence (DNA): TGTGCCAGCAGCCGGGACAGGGGGCTCACCGGGGAGCTGTTTTTT. Protein: CASSRDRGLTGELFF.

The rearrangement uses TRBV5-5 and TRBJ1-5, with TRBD1 matching over 8 bases. Losses at the gene ends were 4 bases for V and 0 bases for J; bases not matched to a gene: 6. Germline V gene data show CDR1 as SGHKS and CDR2 as YYEKEE (reference sequence). The CDR3 length is 16 residues. Written as DNA, the CDR3 is TGTGCCAGCAGCACCGGACAGGGAAGTAGCAATCAGCCCCAGCATTTT. Its protein product is CASSTGQGSSNQPQHF.

The sample holds a few counts of this clone. This chain links TRBV5-6 with TRBJ1-3, with D perhaps TRBD1 (5 bases). Germline-derived CDR1 and CDR2 are SGHDT and YYEEEE. The CDR3 contains 15 residues. V was cut by 4 bases and J by 2 bases, with 13 bases left in between. The chain's CDR3 is CASSRIWGAGNTIYF. The CDR3 bases are TGTGCCAGCAGCCGCATTTGGGGGGCTGGAAACACCATATATTTT.

This chain joins TRBV7-3 and TRBJ2-5, with a possible D match to TRBD1 (6 bases). V lost 4 bases, J lost 2 bases, and 14 bases lay in between. CDR1 is SGHTA and CDR2 is FQGTGA in the germline V gene. The CDR3 loop spans 15 amino acids. The CDR3 DNA reads TGTGCCAGCAGCTACCTCCCGACAGGACAAGAGACCCAGTACTTC. Amino acids: CASSYLPTGQETQYF. The entire variable domain, with the rest obtained from reference TRBV7-3 and TRBJ2-5, is as follows: GAGVSQTPSNKVTEKGKYVELRCDPISGHTALYWYRQSLGQGPEFLIYFQGTGAADDSGLPNDRFFAVRPEGSVSTLKIQRTERGDSAVYLCASSYLPTGQETQYFGPGTRLLVL.

The V and J genes are TRBV7-8 and TRBJ1-1, with D perhaps TRBD1 (6 bases). Germline loops: CDR1 SGHVS, CDR2 FQNEAQ. Trimming removed 1 base at V and 1 base at J, with 7 bases between. The CDR3 contains 14 residues. In DNA form, the CDR3 reads TGTGCCAGCAGCTTAGGGACAGCGAACACTGAAGCTTTCTTT. It specifies CASSLGTANTEAFF.

V and J are TRBV21-1 and TRBJ2-2; TRBD1 is taken as the D call from the table, unchecked against the DNA. TRBV21-1 represents a pseudogene. CDR3 length: 16 residues. The CDR3 region is CASSYRQGPNTGELFF. The CDR3 DNA reads TGTGCCAGCAGCTACCGACAGGGTCCGAACACCGGGGAGCTGTTTTTT.

The V gene is TRBV30, the J gene TRBJ1-6; TRBD1 aligns across 7 bases. The CDR3 consists of 14 residues. With 8 bases clipped from V and 10 bases from J, the junction kept 14 bases outside the gene matches. Germline assignment: CDR1 GTSNPN and CDR2 SVGIG (reference sequence). CDR3 sequence: CATRQGRGRSPLHF. Here the CDR3 DNA reads TGTGCCACTAGACAGGGAAGAGGCCGATCACCCCTCCACTTT. The whole variable domain, filled in from reference TRBV30 and TRBJ1-6, reads SQTIHQWPATLVQPVGSPLSLECTVEGTSNPNLYWYRQAAGRGLQLLFYSVGIGQISSEVPQNLSASRPQDRQFILSSKKLLLSDSGFYLCATRQGRGRSPLHFGNGTRLTVT.

CDR3 loop: CASSLVTGVGYGYTF. The DNA for the CDR3 is TGTGCCAGCAGCTTAGTAACGGGGGTGGGCTATGGCTACACCTTC. The chain links TRBV7-8 to TRBJ1-2; TRBD1 is a possible D gene (5 bases). Germline CDR1 and CDR2: SGHVS and FQNEAQ. Trimming took off 1 base at V and 4 bases at J, with 13 bases between the two ends. The CDR3 runs to 15 residues.

This clone has only a few counts. This chain links TRBV6-5 with TRBJ1-1; D is unresolved. Trimming removed 4 bases from V and 1 base from J, with 10 bases in between. The CDR3 is made up of 14 amino acids. CDR1 is MNHEY and CDR2 is SVGAGI in the germline V gene. The CDR3 nucleotides are TGTGCCAGCAGTTCAACAGAACGGAACACTGAAGCTTTCTTT. Residues: CASSSTERNTEAFF.

The gene calls are TRBV7-6 and TRBJ2-5; the match to TRBD1 covers 11 bases. Germline V gene lookup returns CDR1 SGHVS and CDR2 FNYEAQ. V was pared by 5 bases and J by 5 bases, with 7 bases of the junction left unmatched. The CDR3 runs to 15 residues. The DNA of the CDR3 is TGTGCCAGCAGCCACGGACAGGGGGCTCGGGAGACCCAGTACTTC. It encodes CASSHGQGARETQYF.

This chain connects TRBV18 to TRBJ2-5; D gene uncertain. Germline values: CDR1 KGHSH, CDR2 LQKENI. V lost 3 bases, J lost 3 bases, and 11 bases lay in between. There are 14 residues in the CDR3. CDR3 sequence reads: CASSPNGLEETQYF. In DNA, the CDR3 is TGTGCCAGCTCACCTAATGGGCTTGAAGAGACCCAGTACTTC.

The CDR3 nucleotides are TGTGCCAGCAGCTTGGGACAGGGGTCCTATGGCTACACCTTC. This sequence encodes CASSLGQGSYGYTF. The rearrangement uses TRBV7-3 and TRBJ1-2; 10 positions match TRBD1. Losses at the gene ends were 3 bases for V and 4 bases for J; bases not matched to a gene: 2. The CDR3 has 14 amino acids. Per the germline V gene, CDR1 is SGHTA and CDR2 is FQGTGA.

This chain uses TRBV7-9 with TRBJ2-7; the match to TRBD1 covers 11 bases. Unmatched junction bases numbered 5, after V lost 5 bases and J lost 2 bases. The germline V gene encodes CDR1 SEHNR and CDR2 FQNEAQ (reference sequence). The CDR3 runs 15 residues. CDR3 sequence reads: CASSPGTGGPYEQYF. In DNA, the CDR3 is TGTGCCAGCAGCCCCGGGACAGGGGGTCCCTACGAGCAGTACTTC.

The chain combines TRBV9 with TRBJ2-7, with 11 bases matching TRBD2. The CDR3 is 15 residues long. The V gene end was trimmed by 4 bases and the J gene end by 1 base; junction bases not matched to a gene: 4. In germline, CDR1 is SGDLS, CDR2 YYNGEE. The CDR3 region has the DNA TGTGCCAGCAGCTCCGGGACTAGCGGTTCCTACGAGCAGTACTTC. Protein: CASSSGTSGSYEQYF.

This clone was observed a few times. The V gene is TRBV7-8, the J gene TRBJ2-7; a weak D match, TRBD1 (5 bases). Per germline, CDR1 SGHVS and CDR2 FQNEAQ. CDR3 length: 14 amino acids. V lost 1 base and J 3 bases, leaving 10 bases between the germline ends. The CDR3 region is CASSLDRIDYEQYF. The CDR3 DNA follows: TGTGCCAGCAGCTTAGACAGGATTGACTACGAGCAGTACTTC.

The chain couples TRBV19 to TRBJ1-1; possibly TRBD1 for D (5 bases). Germline V gene sequence: CDR1 LNHDA, CDR2 SQIVND (reference sequence). The length of the CDR3 is 16 residues. V was cut by 6 bases and J by 0 bases, with 17 bases left in between. CDR3 coding DNA: TGTGCCAGTAGCATCCCCGGGGGGGGAATGAACACTGAAGCTTTCTTT. This translates into CASSIPGGGMNTEAFF.